The 10 T cell receptor beta chains below come from one sample, sequenced in a study of cytomegalovirus exposure and HLA in healthy donors listed by TCRdb under 2017. The receptor library was made with the immunoSEQ multiplex PCR assay. For the multiplex PCR, a mixture combining 60 forward primers for TCR Vbeta segments and 13 reverse primers for TCR Jbeta segments was used. The clones in this table, taken by TCRdb from immuneACCESS, are in-frame only. Not every clone is retained; where verified, under half of the shortfall comes from an unresolved V gene, and the cause of the rest is unknown. This sample holds some 100,000 clones; roughly 76% were observed only once. Roughly 12% of the sample is in the top ten clones. The sample consisted of PBMCs. Every receptor here comes from a woman in her forties in good health and CMV-seropositive.

The chain employs TRBV5-1 and TRBJ1-2; D gene unclear. V gave up 3 bases and J gave up 8 bases, with 17 bases separating them. The germline CDR1 and CDR2 sequences are SGHRS and YFSETQ. The CDR3 has 14 amino acids. CDR3 sequence: CASSSGSGGGGYTF. CDR3 nucleotide sequence: TGCGCCAGCAGCTCGGGGAGTGGAGGCGGAGGCTACACCTTC.

The V and J genes are TRBV30 and TRBJ1-1; D is perhaps TRBD1 (5 bases). V dropped 5 bases and J dropped 1 base, with 8 bases sitting between them. This CDR3 has 12 residues. Germline CDR1 reads GTSNPN; CDR2 reads SVGIG (reference sequence). The CDR3 sequence is CAWGQPNTEAFF. The CDR3 bases are TGTGCCTGGGGACAACCGAACACTGAAGCTTTCTTT.

This chain joins TRBV6-5 and TRBJ1-2, with 11 bases lining up with TRBD1. Germline CDR1 reads MNHEY; CDR2 reads SVGAGI. V trimming: 4 bases; J trimming: 8 bases; junction bases outside the gene matches: 6. The CDR3 spans 14 residues. This CDR3 is CASSFRTGGRGYTF. In nucleotides, the CDR3 is TGTGCCAGCAGTTTCCGGACAGGGGGCCGGGGCTACACCTTC.

J is TRBJ1-2 and V is TRBV2; D not certain. The germline CDR1 and CDR2 sequences are SNHLY and FYNNEI. This CDR3 spans 14 amino acids. Deletions cut 0 bases from V and 7 bases from J, with 12 bases between. The CDR3 DNA reads TGTGCCAGCAGTGAAGCAGAGGGTCGGGGTGGCTACACCTTC. Translating it yields CASSEAEGRGGYTF.

The chain employs TRBV30 and TRBJ1-5; TRBD1 agrees at 9 bases. CDR3 length: 16 amino acids. J gave up 4 bases and V 0 bases, and 7 bases lay outside the gene matches. Germline CDR1 reads GTSNPN; CDR2 reads SVGIG (reference sequence). CDR3 sequence (DNA): TGTGCCTGGAGTGTACGTGTGGGGACAGGGAATCAGCCCCAGCATTTT. Translating it yields CAWSVRVGTGNQPQHF.

The chain couples TRBV30 to TRBJ2-7; 7 bases map to TRBD1. Germline loops: CDR1 GTSNPN, CDR2 SVGIG (reference sequence). The V and J ends lost 5 bases and 2 bases, in that order; junction bases with no gene match: 0. CDR3 size: 11 residues. CDR3: CAWGTAYEQYF. CDR3 sequence (DNA): TGTGCCTGGGGGACAGCCTACGAGCAGTACTTC.

The rearrangement uses TRBV18 and TRBJ2-3; TRBD2 aligns across 10 bases. With 3 bases clipped from V and 5 bases from J, the junction kept 8 bases outside the gene matches. The CDR3 sequence is 16 residues long. Germline lookup yields CDR1 KGHSH and CDR2 LQKENI. The CDR3 loop is CASSPLTSGFGDTQYF. The CDR3 DNA is TGTGCCAGCTCACCCCTGACTAGCGGGTTCGGAGATACGCAGTATTTT. Complete variable domain (other parts from reference TRBV18 and TRBJ2-3): NAGVMQNPRHLVRRRGQEARLRCSPMKGHSHVYWYRQLPEEGLKFMVYLQKENIIDESGMPKERFSAEFPKEGPSILRIQQVVRGDSAAYFCASSPLTSGFGDTQYFGPGTRLTVL.

The table lists this clone with a few counts. The chain carries TRBV7-9 and TRBJ2-2; D perhaps matches TRBD1 (5 bases). Looked up from germline, CDR1 is SEHNR and CDR2 is FQNEAQ (reference sequence). V was pared by 5 bases and J by 5 bases, with 18 bases between. This CDR3 region has 16 residues. The CDR3 nucleotides are TGTGCCAGCAGCCGGACATCGGTATCCCAGACCGGGGAGCTGTTTTTT. This encodes CASSRTSVSQTGELFF.

V is TRBV5-1 and J is TRBJ2-7; 8 bases align to TRBD2. Germline V gives CDR1 SGHRS, CDR2 YFSETQ. This CDR3 spans 14 amino acids. Trimming at V came to 6 bases and at J to 5 bases, leaving 10 bases not matched to a gene. CDR3 region: CASNPSGGPDEQYF. CDR3 coding DNA: TGCGCCAGCAACCCCTCGGGGGGGCCTGACGAGCAGTACTTC.

As regards this clone: The sample carries other DNA sequences with the same CDR3. This rearrangement joins TRBV2 to TRBJ1-6; D is uncertain. Germline CDR1 is SNHLY and CDR2 is FYNNEI. The CDR3 totals 14 residues. With 8 bases removed from V and 6 bases from J, the gap between germline ends came to 14 bases. In DNA form, the CDR3 reads TGTGCCAGCCTCCCCACGCGACTTAATTCACCCCTCCACTTT. It encodes CASLPTRLNSPLHF.